This T cell receptor (beta chain) was identified during a study of T cell responses to AZD1222 COVID-19 vaccine. Findings of the study overall: Sampling captured repertoires only after the peak T cell response.

Profiling relied on immunoSEQ multiplex PCR, and the TCRdb table lists in-frame clones only, not all of them. The data hold about 83,000 clones, with roughly 86% observed a single time. As regards this clone: The antigen remains unidentified.

Per the germline V gene, CDR1 is ENHRY and CDR2 is SYGVKD. The CDR3 extends over 14 amino acids. The J segment lost 2 bases and the V segment lost 6 bases, leaving 6 bases of the junction unmatched. The sample was peripheral blood, taken on day 0 of AZD1222 vaccination. The chain is built from TRBV10-3 and TRBJ2-7; 8 bases map to TRBD1. The receptor was isolated from an adult in good health. CDR3 in amino acids: CAIRGQGKTYEQYF. The CDR3 DNA sequence: TGTGCCATCAGAGGACAGGGCAAGACCTACGAGCAGTACTTC.